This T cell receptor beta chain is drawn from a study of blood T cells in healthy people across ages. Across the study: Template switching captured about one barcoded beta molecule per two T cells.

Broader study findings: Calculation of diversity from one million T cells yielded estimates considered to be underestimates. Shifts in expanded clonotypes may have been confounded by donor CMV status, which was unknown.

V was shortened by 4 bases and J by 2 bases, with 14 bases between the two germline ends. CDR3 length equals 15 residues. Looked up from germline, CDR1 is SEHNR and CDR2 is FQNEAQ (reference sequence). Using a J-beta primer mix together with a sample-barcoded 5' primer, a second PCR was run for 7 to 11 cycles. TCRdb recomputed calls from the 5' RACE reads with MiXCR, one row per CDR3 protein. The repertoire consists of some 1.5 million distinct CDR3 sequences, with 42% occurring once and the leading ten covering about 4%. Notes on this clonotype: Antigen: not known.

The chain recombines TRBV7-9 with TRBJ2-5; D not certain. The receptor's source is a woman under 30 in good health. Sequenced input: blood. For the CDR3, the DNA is TGTGCCAGCAGCTCCCTTCGGGCGGCGCAAGAGACCCAGTACTTC. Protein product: CASSSLRAAQETQYF.